This T cell receptor (beta chain) was identified during a study of T cell repertoires in cytomegalovirus infection. In the study overall: Recently identified HLA-C-restricted and well-studied HLA-B-restricted CMV epitopes were used. CMV infection plus the matching HLA type was flagged by public TCR beta signatures.

Notes on this clonotype: The antigen is undetermined.

The study's findings and limits: Totalled public TCR beta family frequency picked out people who carried CMV plus the relevant HLA. Dominating the ex vivo response were TCR beta clonotypes that were CMV-specific and HLA-C-restricted.

Via MiXCR, TCRdb re-called the reads, giving one row per CDR3 protein. Here the sample spans approximately 260,000 distinct CDR3 sequences, 20% to 25% being singletons. The clonotype comes from a human donor in good health (CMV status not recorded). Some clones in this sample may be carry-over from other donors' samples. The source was cultured PBMCs, collected from culture after CMV antigen stimulation.

The chain's CDR3 is CASRKTGAYTSYEQYF. CDR3 in DNA: TGTGCCAGCAGAAAAACAGGTGCTTACACCTCCTACGAGCAGTACTTC. The chain couples TRBV27 to TRBJ2-7, with D perhaps matching TRBD1 (5 bases). Germline-derived CDR1 and CDR2 are MNHEY and SMNVEV (reference sequence). The CDR3 sequence is 16 residues long. The ends were cut back, 6 bases at V and 0 bases at J, with 18 bases in the middle.